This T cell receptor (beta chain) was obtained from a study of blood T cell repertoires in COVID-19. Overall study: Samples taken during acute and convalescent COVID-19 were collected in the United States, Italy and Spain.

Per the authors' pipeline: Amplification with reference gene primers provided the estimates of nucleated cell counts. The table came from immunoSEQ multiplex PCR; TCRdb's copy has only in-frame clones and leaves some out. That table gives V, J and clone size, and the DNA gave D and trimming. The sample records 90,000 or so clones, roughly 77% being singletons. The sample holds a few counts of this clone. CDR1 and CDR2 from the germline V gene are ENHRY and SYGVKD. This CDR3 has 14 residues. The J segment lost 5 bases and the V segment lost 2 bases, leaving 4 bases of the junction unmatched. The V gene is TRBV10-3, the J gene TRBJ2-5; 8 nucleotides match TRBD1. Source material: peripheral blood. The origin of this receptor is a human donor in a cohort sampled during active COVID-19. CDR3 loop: CAISETTGVETQYF. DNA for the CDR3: TGTGCCATCAGTGAGACGACAGGGGTGGAGACCCAGTACTTC.